This is a list of T cell receptor beta chains from one sample in a study of blood T cell repertoires in COVID-19. Clones were sequenced by immunoSEQ multiplex PCR, and TCRdb holds only the in-frame ones, with some missing. This repertoire shows hundreds of thousands of clones, approximately 86% found once; its top ten account for 9.4%. Sequences were obtained from peripheral blood. These receptors were collected from a man aged 18 to 30 with active or convalescent COVID-19. Both conserved end residues are part of each CDR3. D genes are given only for firm matches. The size of a clone is reported for some rows only, either as once, few or many, or as a class for expanded clones.

v_gene	abundance	d_gene	j_gene	CDR3nt	CDR3aa
TRBV7-9	.	.	TRBJ2-4	TGTGCCAGCACCCGGGACGGAGGGGCGGTCAAAAACATTCAGTACTTC	CASTRDGGAVKNIQYF
TRBV12-3/TRBV12-4	.	.	TRBJ2-7	TGTGCCAGCAGTGTTTCCCTCTCCTACGAGCAGTACTTC	CASSVSLSYEQYF
TRBV9	.	.	TRBJ1-2	TGTGCCAGCAGCGTAGATGGGGCGCTGAACTATGGCTACACCTTC	CASSVDGALNYGYTF
TRBV11-3	few	.	TRBJ1-5	TGTGCCAGCAGCTTAGGTGGCAGGGGCAATCAGCCCCAGCATTTT	CASSLGGRGNQPQHF
TRBV4-1	.	TRBD1	TRBJ2-2	TGCGCCAGCAGCCAAGACGGCAGGGGGATGGTGGTCACCGGGGAGCTGTTTTTT	CASSQDGRGMVVTGELFF
TRBV6-4	.	.	TRBJ2-2	TGTGCCAGCAGTGACTCGAGGGCCGGGGAGCTGTTTTTT	CASSDSRAGELFF
TRBV7-2	.	TRBD2	TRBJ2-3	TGTGCCAGCAGCTGGGCTAGCGGAAGCACAGATACGCAGTATTTT	CASSWASGSTDTQYF
TRBV13	once	.	TRBJ2-7	TGTGCCAGCAGCCGTCCCGGGTCCCTGAGGGAGCAGTACTTC	CASSRPGSLREQYF
TRBV5-6	few	TRBD2	TRBJ2-7	TGTGCCAGCAGCTCGTTCCTACTAGCGGGGAGTCCTGGCGAGCAGTACTTC	CASSSFLLAGSPGEQYF
TRBV6-4	.	.	TRBJ2-7	TGTGCCAGCAGGGCCCCGACAGGCCCCCGTCCCCTCTACGAGCAGTACTTC	CASRAPTGPRPLYEQYF
TRBV4-3	.	TRBD1	TRBJ1-2	TGCGCCAGCAGCGAACTCGACAGGGCCTATGGCTACACCTTC	CASSELDRAYGYTF
TRBV7-3	.	TRBD2	TRBJ2-5	TGTGCCAGCAGCGCTAGCGGGGGGCTCACAGAAGAGACCCAGTACTTC	CASSASGGLTEETQYF
TRBV24-1	.	TRBD1	TRBJ2-2	TGTGCCACCAGTAGGGGGCACGCCGGGGAGCTGTTTTTT	CATSRGHAGELFF
TRBV7-9	.	TRBD1	TRBJ2-7	TGTGCCAGCAGAACCGGGACAGCTTACGAGCAGTACTTC	CASRTGTAYEQYF
TRBV6-1	.	.	TRBJ2-7	TGTGCCAGCAGTGAGGTTGCACATACCCCCTACGAGCAGTACTTC	CASSEVAHTPYEQYF
TRBV9	.	TRBD1	TRBJ2-2	TGTGCCAGCAGCACCCGGACAGGGTTTGGGGCCGGGGAGCTGTTTTTT	CASSTRTGFGAGELFF
TRBV13	once	.	TRBJ1-4	TGTGCCAGCAGCTTAGCAGGGGTATATGAAAAACTGTTTTTT	CASSLAGVYEKLFF
TRBV9	once	.	TRBJ1-4	TGTGCCAGCAGCGCCGGCGGGATGGGGGAAAAACTGTTTTTT	CASSAGGMGEKLFF
TRBV7-9	.	.	TRBJ2-3	TGTGCCAGCAGTATAAAAGTTTCGATACGGACAGATACGCAGTATTTT	CASSIKVSIRTDTQYF
TRBV5-6	.	.	TRBJ1-4	TGTGCCAGCAGGGGGGGTGATGAAAAACTGTTTTTT	CASRGGDEKLFF
TRBV18	.	.	TRBJ2-7	TGTGCCAGCTCACCCCGGCCCGGGGACGAGCAGTACTTC	CASSPRPGDEQYF
TRBV27	few	.	TRBJ2-1	TGTGCCAGCAGTTCCACAGTGTCCTACAATGAGCAGTTCTTC	CASSSTVSYNEQFF
TRBV5-6	.	TRBD2	TRBJ2-2	TGTGCCAGCAGCTTTTCTAGCGGGGTGAGCGCCGGGGAGCTGTTTTTT	CASSFSSGVSAGELFF
TRBV5-6	many	.	TRBJ1-2	TGTGCCAGCAGCTCCACATCTAGAGTTAGCTATGGCTACACCTTC	CASSSTSRVSYGYTF
TRBV3-1/TRBV3-2	few	TRBD2	TRBJ2-7	TGTGCCAGCAGCCAAGATTGGACTAGTCGCTCCTACGAGCAGTACTTC	CASSQDWTSRSYEQYF
TRBV4-3	.	.	TRBJ1-4	TGCGCCAGCAGCCAAGTGGGATTGACAGGCCATAATGAAAAACTGTTTTTT	CASSQVGLTGHNEKLFF
TRBV3-1/TRBV3-2	.	.	TRBJ1-3	TGTGCCAGCAGCCTACAGGTCCTCTCTGGAAACACCATATATTTT	CASSLQVLSGNTIYF
TRBV3-1/TRBV3-2	.	TRBD1	TRBJ2-5	TGTGCCAGCAGCCAAGATCTACAGGGGGGTCAAGAGACCCAGTACTTC	CASSQDLQGGQETQYF
TRBV15	.	.	TRBJ1-2	TGTGCCACCAGCTACGACAGACAGGGCTACACCTTC	CATSYDRQGYTF
TRBV5-1	.	.	TRBJ1-1	TGCGCCAGCAGCTGGTATCAGGGGCGGAACACTGAAGCTTTCTTT	CASSWYQGRNTEAFF
TRBV7-9	.	.	TRBJ1-1	TGTGCCAGCAGCCTAGCGGGCAGTGAGGAAGCTTTCTTT	CASSLAGSEEAFF
TRBV5-6	.	TRBD1	TRBJ1-1	TGTGCCAGCAGCTTAGGGACAGGGGGAGCTTTCTTT	CASSLGTGGAFF
TRBV5-1	.	.	TRBJ2-7	TGCGCCAGCAGCTTGAAAGCGCAAGGGGACGAGCAGTACTTC	CASSLKAQGDEQYF
TRBV4-3	.	.	TRBJ2-7	TGCGCCAGCAGCCAAGGGGACTGGCGAAAGGGAACCCTAGTTTCCCACGAGCAGTACTTC	CASSQGDWRKGTLVSHEQYF
TRBV7-8	.	TRBD2	TRBJ2-1	TGTGCCAGCAGCTTAGCTATATTCCACGATCAAATAGCGGGCGGTTACAATGAGCAGTTCTTC	CASSLAIFHDQIAGGYNEQFF
TRBV21-1	.	.	TRBJ2-7	TGTGCCAGCAGCCTCCGGGGGACCAGGTCTACCGGGTACGAGCAGTACTTC	CASSLRGTRSTGYEQYF
TRBV7-2	few	TRBD1	TRBJ1-6	TGTGCCAGCAGCTTAGTTGGCAGGACAGGTTACTCACCCCTCCACTTT	CASSLVGRTGYSPLHF
TRBV9	.	TRBD2	TRBJ2-2	TGTGCCAGCAGCGTAGAGCGGGGGGTAAACACCGGGGAGCTGTTTTTT	CASSVERGVNTGELFF
TRBV4-1	.	.	TRBJ1-5	TGCGCCAGCAGTCCGGACAGCAGCAATCAGCCCCAGCATTTT	CASSPDSSNQPQHF
TRBV2	.	TRBD2	TRBJ2-2	TGTGCCAGCAGGACTAGCGGGCTTTTCACCGGGGAGCTGTTTTTT	CASRTSGLFTGELFF
TRBV2	.	TRBD2	TRBJ2-3	TGTGCCAGCAGTGCCGGGGGGACTAATACAGATACGCAGTATTTT	CASSAGGTNTDTQYF
TRBV3-1/TRBV3-2	.	TRBD2	TRBJ2-7	TGTGCCAGCAGCCATGTACGCGGGGGTACCTACGAGCAGTACTTC	CASSHVRGGTYEQYF
TRBV18	.	.	TRBJ1-4	TGTGCCAGCTCACCCTCAGGGATGACTAATGAAAAACTGTTTTTT	CASSPSGMTNEKLFF
TRBV7-9	few	.	TRBJ2-7	TGTGCCAGCAGCTTACGTGACAGGTGGGACGAGCAGTACTTC	CASSLRDRWDEQYF
TRBV19	.	TRBD1	TRBJ1-5	TGTGCCAGTAGTCACAGGGGCGCAAATAGCAATCAGCCCCAGCATTTT	CASSHRGANSNQPQHF
TRBV2	.	.	TRBJ2-1	TGTGCCAGCAGTGGAAGAAGGGGGGGCTACGGGAATGAGCAGTTCTTC	CASSGRRGGYGNEQFF
TRBV7-6	.	.	TRBJ2-3	TGTGCCAGCAGCTTAGCTTACGCGCAGGGCTCAGTGTCAGATACGCAGTATTTT	CASSLAYAQGSVSDTQYF
TRBV27	.	TRBD1	TRBJ2-5	TGTGCCAGCAGGACAGGGTACCAAGAGACCCAGTACTTC	CASRTGYQETQYF
TRBV7-3	.	TRBD1	TRBJ2-1	TGTGCCAGCAGCCCGAAAACAGGGGCGGCTGAGCAGTTCTTC	CASSPKTGAAEQFF
TRBV7-6	.	.	TRBJ2-3	TGTGCCAGCAGCTTACCCACAGGGGGGGGTGATACGCAGTATTTT	CASSLPTGGGDTQYF
TRBV5-1	.	TRBD1	TRBJ1-2	TGCGCCAGCAGCATAAGGACAGGGACTAACTATGGCTACACCTTC	CASSIRTGTNYGYTF
TRBV10-1	.	.	TRBJ1-1	TGCGCCAGCAGCGAAACTCAGAACACTGAAGCTTTCTTT	CASSETQNTEAFF
TRBV10-3	.	TRBD2	TRBJ2-3	TGTGCCATCAGCGGGACTAGCGGTGCTAGCACAGATACGCAGTATTTT	CAISGTSGASTDTQYF
TRBV13	.	TRBD1	TRBJ1-6	TGTGCCAGCAGCTTAGGAGGGACAGGGGACTCACCCCTCCACTTT	CASSLGGTGDSPLHF
TRBV19	.	TRBD1	TRBJ1-2	TGTGCCAGTAACCCCCGGGACAGGGGCTCGAATGGCTACACCTTC	CASNPRDRGSNGYTF
TRBV29-1	.	TRBD1	TRBJ1-2	TGCAGCGTTGAAGCCCGGGACAGCTATGGCTACACCTTC	CSVEARDSYGYTF
TRBV7-2	.	.	TRBJ1-1	TGTGCCAGCAGCTTAGCGACAGGAACGAACACTGAAGCTTTCTTT	CASSLATGTNTEAFF
TRBV7-9	.	.	TRBJ1-1	TGTGCCAGCAGCTTAGGCGGGCCCGAAGCTTTCTTT	CASSLGGPEAFF